This T cell receptor (beta chain) was identified in a study of T cell repertoires in cytomegalovirus infection. Study as a whole: It was the public TCR beta signatures that indicated both CMV infection and matching HLA type.

TCRdb redid the calling of the reads with MiXCR, one entry per CDR3 protein. The profile shows about 190,000 distinct CDR3 sequences, 28% of them singletons. About this clonotype: What it recognizes is unknown.

Study-level results: Ex vivo responses were dominated by HLA-C-restricted CMV-specific TCR beta clonotypes. Carriers of CMV and the relevant HLA type were discriminated by public TCR beta frequency.

Trimming removed 5 bases from V and 2 bases from J, with 9 bases in between. CDR3 length equals 13 residues. Germline V gives CDR1 MDHEN, CDR2 SYDVKM. The source material was PBMCs. This clonotype was sampled from a human donor in good health (CMV status not recorded). Some clones in this sample may be carry-over from other donors' samples. The chain employs TRBV28 and TRBJ1-2; D perhaps matches TRBD1 (6 bases). The CDR3 DNA reads as TGTGCCAGCAGTCCGAGGGGGAACTATGGCTACACCTTC. Translated: CASSPRGNYGYTF.